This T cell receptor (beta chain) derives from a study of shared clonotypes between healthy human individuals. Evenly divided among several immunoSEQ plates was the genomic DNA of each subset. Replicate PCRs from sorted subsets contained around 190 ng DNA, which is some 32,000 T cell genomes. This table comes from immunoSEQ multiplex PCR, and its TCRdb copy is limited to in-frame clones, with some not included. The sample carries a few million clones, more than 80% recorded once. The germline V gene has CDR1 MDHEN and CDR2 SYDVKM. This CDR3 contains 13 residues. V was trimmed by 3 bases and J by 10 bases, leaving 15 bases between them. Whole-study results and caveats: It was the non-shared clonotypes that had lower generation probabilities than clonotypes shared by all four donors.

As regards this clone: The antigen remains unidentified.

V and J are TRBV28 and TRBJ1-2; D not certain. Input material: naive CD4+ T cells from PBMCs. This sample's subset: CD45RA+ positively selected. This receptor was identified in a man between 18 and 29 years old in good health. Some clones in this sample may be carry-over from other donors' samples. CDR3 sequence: CASSFSTAPVYTF. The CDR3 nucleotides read TGTGCCAGCAGTTTTAGCACGGCCCCGGTCTACACCTTC.